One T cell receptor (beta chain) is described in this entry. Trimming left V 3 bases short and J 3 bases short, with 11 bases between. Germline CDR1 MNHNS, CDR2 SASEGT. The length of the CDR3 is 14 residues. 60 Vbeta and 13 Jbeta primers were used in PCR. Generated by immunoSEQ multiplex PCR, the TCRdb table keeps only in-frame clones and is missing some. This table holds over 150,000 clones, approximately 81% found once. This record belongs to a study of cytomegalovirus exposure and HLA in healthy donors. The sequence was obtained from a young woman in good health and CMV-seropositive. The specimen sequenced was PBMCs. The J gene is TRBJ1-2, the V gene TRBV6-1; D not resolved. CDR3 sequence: CASSDHRPDYGYTF. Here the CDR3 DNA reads TGTGCCAGCAGTGATCACCGCCCGGACTATGGCTACACCTTC.